This TCR beta chain was documented in a study of tissue T cells after allogeneic stem cell transplantation. Findings and caveats of the study: Which tissue TCRs were alloreactive or antigen-specific was not determined. Some clones might be persisting host cells.

A remark on this clone: Antigen specificity is unknown. Gene names follow the mouse nomenclature. The CDR3 goes on 1 residue after the read ends, and that part is filled in from the germline J gene.

Sequencing used immunoSEQ multiplex PCR; TCRdb keeps in-frame clones, though not all of them. The data hold 20,000 to 25,000 clones, with 72% observed a single time. CDR1 is FNHDT and CDR2 is SITEND in the germline V gene (reference sequence). The CDR3 runs 15 residues. Trimming removed 2 bases from V and 0 bases from J, with 11 bases in between. The specimen sequenced was spleen. V and J are TRBV19 and TRBJ1-1; a possible D gene is TRBD1 (6 bases). The TCR sequence derives from a female BALB/c mouse in good health. MHC haplotype of the mouse line: H2-d. CDR3 DNA, as far as it was read: TGTGCCAGCAGTATGTGGGGGACAACAAACACAGAAGTCTTC. It encodes CASSMWGTTNTEVF. The whole CDR3 sequence is CASSMWGTTNTEVFF.